The 4 T cell receptor beta chains below were found in one sample sequenced in a study of T cell repertoires in cytomegalovirus infection. TCRdb reprocessed the reads via MiXCR and lists one record per CDR3 protein. The data contain roughly 760,000 distinct CDR3 sequences, approximately 34% of them singletons. Sequenced sample: PBMCs. Receptors were obtained from a human donor in good health (CMV status not recorded). Some clones in this sample may be carry-over from other donors' samples.

This clonotype was found a few times. The rearrangement uses TRBV6-2 or TRBV6-3 and TRBJ1-5, with D possibly being TRBD1 (5 bases). Germline assignment: CDR1 MNHEY and CDR2 SVGEGT. The CDR3 is 12 residues long. Deletions cut 8 bases from V and 5 bases from J, with 10 bases between. The CDR3 DNA reads TGTGCCAGCGAGGAGGGGTATCAGCCCCAGCATTTT. It encodes CASEEGYQPQHF.

The chain employs TRBV6-1 and TRBJ1-4; D ambiguous. CDR1 MNHNS and CDR2 SASEGT come from the germline V gene. V was shortened by 6 bases and J by 0 bases, with 14 bases between the two germline ends. This CDR3 region has 16 residues. The CDR3 region has the DNA TGTGCCAGCAGAAGCGGTAGGGCAGCAACTAATGAAAAACTGTTTTTT. It is translated as CASRSGRAATNEKLFF.

The J gene is TRBJ1-1, the V gene TRBV29-1, with 9 bases that match TRBD1. The CDR3 extends over 12 amino acids. The germline gives CDR1 SQVTM, CDR2 ANQGSEA. With V trimmed by 6 bases and J by 3 bases, 2 bases remained unmatched. In DNA form, the CDR3 reads TGCAGCGTACGGGACAGGGACACTGAAGCTTTCTTT. Its protein product is CSVRDRDTEAFF.

This clonotype was recorded many times. V is TRBV7-2 and J is TRBJ2-2; 8 bases line up with TRBD1. The CDR3 consists of 16 residues. Per germline, CDR1 SGHTA and CDR2 FQGNSA. The junction had 7 bases not matched to a gene; V was cut back by 2 bases and J by 5 bases. CDR3: CASSLSAQGATGELFF. CDR3 in DNA: TGTGCCAGCAGCTTATCCGCCCAGGGGGCTACCGGGGAGCTGTTTTTT.